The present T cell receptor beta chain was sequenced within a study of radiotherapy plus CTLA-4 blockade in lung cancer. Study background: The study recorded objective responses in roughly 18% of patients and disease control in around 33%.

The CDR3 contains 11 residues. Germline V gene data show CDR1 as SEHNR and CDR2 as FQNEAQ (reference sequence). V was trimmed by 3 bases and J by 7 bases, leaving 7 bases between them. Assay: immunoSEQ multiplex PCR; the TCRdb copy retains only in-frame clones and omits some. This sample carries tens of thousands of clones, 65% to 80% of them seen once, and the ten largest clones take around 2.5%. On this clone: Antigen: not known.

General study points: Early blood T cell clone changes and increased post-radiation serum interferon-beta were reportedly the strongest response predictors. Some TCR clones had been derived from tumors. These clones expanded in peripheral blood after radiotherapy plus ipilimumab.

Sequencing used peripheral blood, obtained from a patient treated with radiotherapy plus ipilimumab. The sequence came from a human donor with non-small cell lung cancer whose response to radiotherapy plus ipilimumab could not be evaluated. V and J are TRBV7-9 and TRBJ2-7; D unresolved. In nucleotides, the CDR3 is TGTGCCAGCAGCTTCGCGAGTGAGCAGTACTTC. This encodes CASSFASEQYF.